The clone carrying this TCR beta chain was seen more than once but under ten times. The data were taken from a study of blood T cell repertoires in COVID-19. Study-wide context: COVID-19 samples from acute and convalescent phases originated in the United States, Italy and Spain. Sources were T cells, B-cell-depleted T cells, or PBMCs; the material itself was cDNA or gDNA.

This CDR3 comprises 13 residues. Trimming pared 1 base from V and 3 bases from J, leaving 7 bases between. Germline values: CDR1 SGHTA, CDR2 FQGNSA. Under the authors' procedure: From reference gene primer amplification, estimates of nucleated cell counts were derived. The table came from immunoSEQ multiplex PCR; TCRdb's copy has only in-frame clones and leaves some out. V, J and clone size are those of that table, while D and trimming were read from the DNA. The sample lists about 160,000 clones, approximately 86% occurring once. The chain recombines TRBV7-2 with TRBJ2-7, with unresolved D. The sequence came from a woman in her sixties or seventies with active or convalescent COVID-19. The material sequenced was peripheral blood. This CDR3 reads CASSLGPLYEQYF. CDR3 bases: TGTGCCAGCAGCTTAGGTCCCCTCTACGAGCAGTACTTC.